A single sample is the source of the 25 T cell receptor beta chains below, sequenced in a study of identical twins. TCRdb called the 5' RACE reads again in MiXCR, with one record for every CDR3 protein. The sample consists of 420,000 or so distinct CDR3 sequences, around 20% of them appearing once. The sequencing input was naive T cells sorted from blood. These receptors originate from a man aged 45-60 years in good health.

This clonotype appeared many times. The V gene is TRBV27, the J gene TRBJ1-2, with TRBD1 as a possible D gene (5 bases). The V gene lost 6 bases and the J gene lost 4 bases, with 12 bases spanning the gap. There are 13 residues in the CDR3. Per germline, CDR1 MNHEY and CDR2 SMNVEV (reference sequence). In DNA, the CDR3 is TGTGCCAGCAGACCCAGGGCTGTCTATGGCTACACCTTC. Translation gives CASRPRAVYGYTF.

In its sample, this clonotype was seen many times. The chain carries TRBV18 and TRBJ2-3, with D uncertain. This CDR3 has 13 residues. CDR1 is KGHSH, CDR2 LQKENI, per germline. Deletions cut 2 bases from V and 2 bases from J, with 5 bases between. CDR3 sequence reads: CASSPGNTDTQYF. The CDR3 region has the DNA TGTGCCAGCTCACCAGGGAACACAGATACGCAGTATTTT.

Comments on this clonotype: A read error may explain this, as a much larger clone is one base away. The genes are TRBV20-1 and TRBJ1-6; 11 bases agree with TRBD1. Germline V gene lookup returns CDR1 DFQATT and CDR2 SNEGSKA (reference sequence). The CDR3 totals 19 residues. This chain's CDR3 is CSAGKIPGQGGSYNSPIHF. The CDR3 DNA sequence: TGCAGTGCTGGTAAAATTCCGGGACAGGGGGGCTCCTATAATTCACCCATCCACTTT.

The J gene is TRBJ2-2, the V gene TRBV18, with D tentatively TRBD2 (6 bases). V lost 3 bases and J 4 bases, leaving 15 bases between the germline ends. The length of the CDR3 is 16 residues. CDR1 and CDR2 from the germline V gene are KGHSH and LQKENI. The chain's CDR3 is CASSPAGKGGTGELFF. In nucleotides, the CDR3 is TGTGCCAGCTCACCGGCGGGGAAGGGCGGCACCGGGGAGCTGTTTTTT.

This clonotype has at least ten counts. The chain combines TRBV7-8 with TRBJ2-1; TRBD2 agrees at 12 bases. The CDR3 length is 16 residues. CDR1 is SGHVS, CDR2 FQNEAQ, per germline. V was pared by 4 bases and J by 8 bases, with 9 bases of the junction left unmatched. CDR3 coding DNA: TGTGCCAGCAGCTCCCTAGCGGGAGGGCCGGGGGATGAGCAGTTCTTC. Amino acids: CASSSLAGGPGDEQFF.

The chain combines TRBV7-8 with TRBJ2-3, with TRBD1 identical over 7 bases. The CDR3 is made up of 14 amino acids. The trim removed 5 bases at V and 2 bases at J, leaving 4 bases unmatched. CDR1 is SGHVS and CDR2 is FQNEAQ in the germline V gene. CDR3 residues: CASSPEGATDTQYF. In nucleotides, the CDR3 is TGTGCCAGCAGCCCCGAGGGGGCCACAGATACGCAGTATTTT. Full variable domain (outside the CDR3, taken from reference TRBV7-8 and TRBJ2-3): GAGVSQSPRYKVAKRGQDVALRCDPISGHVSLFWYQQALGQGPEFLTYFQNEAQLDKSGLPSDRFFAERPEGSVSTLKIQRTQQEDSAVYLCASSPEGATDTQYFGPGTRLTVL.

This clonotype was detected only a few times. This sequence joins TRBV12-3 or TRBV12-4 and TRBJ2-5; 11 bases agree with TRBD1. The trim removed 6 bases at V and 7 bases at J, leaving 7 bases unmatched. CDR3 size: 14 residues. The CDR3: CASSHRDRGRTQYF. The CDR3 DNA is TGTGCCAGCAGCCACCGGGACAGGGGGAGGACCCAGTACTTC.

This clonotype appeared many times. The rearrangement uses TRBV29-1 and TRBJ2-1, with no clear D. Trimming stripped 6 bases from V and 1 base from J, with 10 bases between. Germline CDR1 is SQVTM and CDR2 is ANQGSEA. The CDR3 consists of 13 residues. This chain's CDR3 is CSVDFLSYNEQFF. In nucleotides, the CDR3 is TGCAGCGTAGATTTTTTATCCTACAATGAGCAGTTCTTC.

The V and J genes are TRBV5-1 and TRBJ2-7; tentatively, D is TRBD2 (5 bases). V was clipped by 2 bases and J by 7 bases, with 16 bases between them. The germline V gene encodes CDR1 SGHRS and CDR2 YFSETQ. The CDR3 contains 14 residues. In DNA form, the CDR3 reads TGCGCCAGCAGCTTTACAGAGGGCTTGGGGGAGCAGTACTTC. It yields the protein CASSFTEGLGEQYF.

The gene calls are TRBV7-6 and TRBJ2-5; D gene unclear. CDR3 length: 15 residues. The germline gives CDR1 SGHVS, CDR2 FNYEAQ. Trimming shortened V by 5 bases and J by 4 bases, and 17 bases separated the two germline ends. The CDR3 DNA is TGTGCCAGCAGCACGGACGGCTCCTCCGGAGAGACCCAGTACTTC. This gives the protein CASSTDGSSGETQYF.

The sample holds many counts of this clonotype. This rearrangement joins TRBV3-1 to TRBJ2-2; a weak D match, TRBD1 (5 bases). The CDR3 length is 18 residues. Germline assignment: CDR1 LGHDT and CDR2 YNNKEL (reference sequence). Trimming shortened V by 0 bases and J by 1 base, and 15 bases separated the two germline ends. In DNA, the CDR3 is TGTGCCAGCAGCCAAGATGGGGCGGTTTCCGGGAACACCGGGGAGCTGTTTTTT. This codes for CASSQDGAVSGNTGELFF.

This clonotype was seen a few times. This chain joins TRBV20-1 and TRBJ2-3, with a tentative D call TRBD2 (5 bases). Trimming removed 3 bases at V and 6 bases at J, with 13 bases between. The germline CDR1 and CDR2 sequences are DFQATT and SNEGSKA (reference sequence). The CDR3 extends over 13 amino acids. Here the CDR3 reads CSARREAPDTQYF. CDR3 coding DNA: TGCAGTGCTAGGAGGGAAGCCCCCGATACGCAGTATTTT.

The CDR3 is CSATTAGGSSSAQYF. CDR3 bases: TGCAGTGCTACCACAGCGGGAGGGTCTTCGTCGGCCCAGTACTTC. The rearrangement joins TRBV20-1 to TRBJ2-5; 10 bases map to TRBD2. The CDR3 contains 15 residues. Trimming removed 4 bases from V and 9 bases from J; junction bases left unmatched: 14. CDR1 is DFQATT, CDR2 SNEGSKA, per germline (reference sequence).

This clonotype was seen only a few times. CDR3 sequence (DNA): TGTGCCGTCCCGAAGGACAGCTATGGCTACACCTTC. Amino acids: CAVPKDSYGYTF. This chain joins TRBV10-3 and TRBJ1-2; D might be TRBD1 (6 bases). The V gene lost 11 bases and the J gene lost 4 bases, with 14 bases spanning the gap. CDR1 is ENHRY, CDR2 SYGVKD, per germline. The CDR3 covers 12 residues.

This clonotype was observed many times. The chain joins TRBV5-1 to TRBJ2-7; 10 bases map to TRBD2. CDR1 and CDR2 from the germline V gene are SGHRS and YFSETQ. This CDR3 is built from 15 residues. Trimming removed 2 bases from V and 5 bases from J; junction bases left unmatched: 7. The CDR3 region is CASSFASGSTNEQYF. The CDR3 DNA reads TGCGCCAGCAGCTTCGCTAGCGGGAGTACAAACGAGCAGTACTTC.

The CDR3 loop reads CSVPFRAGYGYTF. CDR3 DNA: TGCAGCGTGCCCTTCAGGGCTGGCTATGGCTACACCTTC. This chain uses TRBV29-1 with TRBJ1-2, with D possibly being TRBD1 (5 bases). Germline CDR1 is SQVTM and CDR2 is ANQGSEA. V lost 6 bases to trimming and J lost 4 bases, with 15 bases between them. The CDR3 is 13 residues long. Looking up the rest from reference TRBV29-1 and TRBJ1-2 gives the full variable domain: SAVISQKPSRDICQRGTSLTIQCQVDSQVTMMFWYRQQPGQSLTLIATANQGSEATYESGFVIDKFPISRPNLTFSTLTVSNMSPEDSSIYLCSVPFRAGYGYTFGSGTRLTVV.

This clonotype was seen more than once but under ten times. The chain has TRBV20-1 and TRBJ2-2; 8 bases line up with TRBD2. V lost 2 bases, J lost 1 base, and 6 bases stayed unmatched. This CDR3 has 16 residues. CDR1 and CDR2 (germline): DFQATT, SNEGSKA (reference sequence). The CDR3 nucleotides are TGCAGTGCTAGATCCCTGGCGGGAGGGAACACCGGGGAGCTGTTTTTT. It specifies CSARSLAGGNTGELFF.

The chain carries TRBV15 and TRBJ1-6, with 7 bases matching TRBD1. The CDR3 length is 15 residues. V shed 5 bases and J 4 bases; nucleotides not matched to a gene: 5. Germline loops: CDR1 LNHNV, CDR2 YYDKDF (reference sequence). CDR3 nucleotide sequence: TGTGCCACCAGCCGGGACAGAGATTATAATTCACCCCTCCACTTT. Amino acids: CATSRDRDYNSPLHF.

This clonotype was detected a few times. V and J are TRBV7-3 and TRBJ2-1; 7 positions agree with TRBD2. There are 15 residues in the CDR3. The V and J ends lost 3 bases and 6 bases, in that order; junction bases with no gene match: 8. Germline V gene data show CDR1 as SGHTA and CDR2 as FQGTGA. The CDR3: CASSFGGRGSNEQFF. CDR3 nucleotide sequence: TGTGCCAGCAGCTTCGGAGGGCGGGGGAGCAATGAGCAGTTCTTC.

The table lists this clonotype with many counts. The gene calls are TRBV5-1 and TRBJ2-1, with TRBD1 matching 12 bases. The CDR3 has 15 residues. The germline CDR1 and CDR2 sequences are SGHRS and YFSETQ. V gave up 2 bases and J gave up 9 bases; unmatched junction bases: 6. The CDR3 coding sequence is TGCGCCAGCAGCTTAGGGACAGGGGGCGAAGGTGAGCAGTTCTTC. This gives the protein CASSLGTGGEGEQFF.

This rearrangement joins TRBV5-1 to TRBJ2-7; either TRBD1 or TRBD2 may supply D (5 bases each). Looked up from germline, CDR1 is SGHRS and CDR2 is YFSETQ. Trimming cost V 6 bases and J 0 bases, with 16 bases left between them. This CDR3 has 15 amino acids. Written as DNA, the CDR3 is TGCGCCAGCACCGACCCTGGGGACGACTCCTACGAGCAGTACTTC. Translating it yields CASTDPGDDSYEQYF.

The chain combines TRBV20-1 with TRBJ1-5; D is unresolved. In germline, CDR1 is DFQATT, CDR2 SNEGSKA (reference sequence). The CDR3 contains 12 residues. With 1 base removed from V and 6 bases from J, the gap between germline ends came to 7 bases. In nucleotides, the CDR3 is TGCAGTGCTAGAGGGAGGTTTCAGCCCCAGCATTTT. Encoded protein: CSARGRFQPQHF.

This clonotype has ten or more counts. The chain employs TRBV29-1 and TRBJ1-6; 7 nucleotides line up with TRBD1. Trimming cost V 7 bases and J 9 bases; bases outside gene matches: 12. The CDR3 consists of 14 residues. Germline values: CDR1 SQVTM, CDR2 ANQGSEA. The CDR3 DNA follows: TGCAGCGCCTCGGAGGGGACAGTTTCTTCACCCCTCCACTTT. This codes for CSASEGTVSSPLHF.

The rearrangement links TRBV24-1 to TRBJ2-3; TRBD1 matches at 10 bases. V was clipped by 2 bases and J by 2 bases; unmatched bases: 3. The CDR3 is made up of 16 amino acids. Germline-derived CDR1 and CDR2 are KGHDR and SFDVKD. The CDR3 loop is CATSDWDRGHTDTQYF. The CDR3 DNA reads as TGTGCCACCAGTGATTGGGACAGGGGACACACAGATACGCAGTATTTT.

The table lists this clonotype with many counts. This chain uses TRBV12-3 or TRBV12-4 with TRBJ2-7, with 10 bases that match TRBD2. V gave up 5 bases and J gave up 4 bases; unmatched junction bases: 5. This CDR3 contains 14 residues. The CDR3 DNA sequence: TGTGCCAGCAGTCTTAGCGGGAGGTTGTACGAGCAGTACTTC. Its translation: CASSLSGRLYEQYF.